The 31 T cell receptor beta chains given below trace back to one sample, sequenced in a study of T-cell reconstitution after alpha-beta-depleted transplantation in children. Unique molecular identifiers were used to barcode this TCRbeta library. TCRdb recomputed calls from the PCR reads with MiXCR, one row per CDR3 protein. The sample includes 190,000 or so distinct CDR3 sequences, 6.5% to 7.5% seen only once; the top ten take 3%. The sample in question was PBMCs from the stem cell graft donor, obtained from the stem cell graft. The receptors derive from a human donor who donated a stem cell graft to a child with Wiskott-Aldrich syndrome.

The table lists this clonotype with many counts. The rearrangement links TRBV27 to TRBJ1-1; 11 nucleotides line up with TRBD1. V gave up 5 bases and J gave up 7 bases; unmatched junction bases: 15. The CDR3 has 17 residues. In germline, CDR1 is MNHEY, CDR2 SMNVEV (reference sequence). The CDR3 coding sequence is TGTGCCAGCAGTACTATGCCCTGGGGACAGGGGGGGAGTGAAGCTTTCTTT. It encodes CASSTMPWGQGGSEAFF.

This clonotype was observed many times. The chain employs TRBV10-3 and TRBJ2-3, with unresolved D. Germline CDR1 ENHRY, CDR2 SYGVKD. With 4 bases removed from V and 1 base from J, the gap between germline ends came to 6 bases. The CDR3 totals 13 residues. The CDR3 nucleotides read TGTGCCATCAGTGCGGCCGGCACAGATACGCAGTATTTT. Its protein is CAISAAGTDTQYF.

This clonotype has at least ten counts. The gene calls are TRBV20-1 and TRBJ2-2; no firm D call. CDR3 length equals 14 residues. Trimming pared 5 bases from V and 0 bases from J, leaving 10 bases between. The germline CDR1 and CDR2 sequences are DFQATT and SNEGSKA (reference sequence). CDR3 sequence reads: CSASGLSNTGELFF. The CDR3 DNA reads TGCAGTGCTTCCGGGTTATCGAACACCGGGGAGCTGTTTTTT.

The table lists this clonotype with many counts. As DNA, the CDR3 is TGTGCCACCAGCAGAGATACACAGCAGAACGAGCAGTACTTC. Protein product: CATSRDTQQNEQYF. The chain joins TRBV15 to TRBJ2-7; D uncertain. CDR3 length: 14 amino acids. Germline lookup yields CDR1 LNHNV and CDR2 YYDKDF (reference sequence). V was cut by 0 bases and J by 5 bases, with 11 bases left in between.

This clonotype was observed at least ten times. The V and J genes are TRBV3-1 and TRBJ1-1; the D gene is possibly TRBD1 (5 bases). V was trimmed by 1 base and J by 5 bases, leaving 14 bases between them. This CDR3 is 15 amino acids long. Germline loops: CDR1 LGHDT, CDR2 YNNKEL (reference sequence). The CDR3 DNA is TGTGCCAGCAGCCAAGTTACAGGCATAAAGACTGAAGCTTTCTTT. This sequence encodes CASSQVTGIKTEAFF.

The table lists this clonotype with many counts. The chain couples TRBV4-2 to TRBJ2-3; 8 nucleotides match TRBD1. CDR3 length: 14 residues. Germline values: CDR1 LGHNA, CDR2 YNFKEQ. V dropped 3 bases and J dropped 5; count of bases not matched to a gene: 4. CDR3 amino acids: CASSHRTGRDTQYF. The CDR3 bases are TGTGCCAGCAGCCATAGGACAGGGCGAGATACGCAGTATTTT.

This clonotype showed up just a few times. The rearrangement uses TRBV20-1 and TRBJ2-3; possibly TRBD2 for D (5 bases). This CDR3 has 13 amino acids. Germline values: CDR1 DFQATT, CDR2 SNEGSKA (reference sequence). The V and J ends lost 4 bases and 6 bases respectively, with 14 bases between them. The CDR3 coding sequence is TGCAGTGCTAACCAGCGGTCACGGGATACGCAGTATTTT. This translates into CSANQRSRDTQYF.

This clonotype was picked up many times. The chain's CDR3 is CASRRQDTYNEQFF. The CDR3 coding sequence is TGTGCCAGCAGGAGGCAGGATACCTACAATGAGCAGTTCTTC. The chain carries TRBV5-4 and TRBJ2-1; D is uncertain. Trimming shortened V by 5 bases and J by 2 bases, and 11 bases separated the two germline ends. In germline, CDR1 is SGHNT, CDR2 YYREEE (reference sequence). This CDR3 spans 14 amino acids.

The chain has TRBV12-3 or TRBV12-4 and TRBJ2-2; D uncertain. V was shortened by 4 bases and J by 7 bases, with 16 bases between the two germline ends. CDR3 length: 15 residues. CDR3 sequence: CASSYSTTRHGELFF. CDR3 nucleotide sequence: TGTGCCAGCAGTTACTCGACGACTCGTCACGGGGAGCTGTTTTTT.

This sequence joins TRBV5-1 and TRBJ2-3, with TRBD2 matching 8 bases. The CDR3 is made up of 16 amino acids. Trimming removed 2 bases from V and 2 bases from J; junction bases left unmatched: 7. From germline, CDR1 is SGHRS and CDR2 YFSETQ. CDR3 loop: CASSLSAGDATDTQYF. The DNA of the CDR3 is TGCGCCAGCAGCTTATCAGCGGGGGACGCCACAGATACGCAGTATTTT.

This clonotype has a handful of counts. The CDR3 bases are TGTGCCAGCAGCCCGGTAGGACAGGGGCCCTCCTACGAGCAGTACTTC. It specifies CASSPVGQGPSYEQYF. The J gene is TRBJ2-7, the V gene TRBV7-2; 9 bases are a match to TRBD1. Trimming at V came to 5 bases and at J to 0 bases, leaving 8 bases not matched to a gene. Germline CDR1 and CDR2: SGHTA and FQGNSA. The CDR3 runs 16 residues. The full variable domain, completed using reference TRBV7-2 and TRBJ2-7, is GAGVSQSPSNKVTEKGKDVELRCDPISGHTALYWYRQSLGQGLEFLIYFQGNSAPDKSGLPSDRFSAERTGGSVSTLTIQRTQQEDSAVYLCASSPVGQGPSYEQYFGPGTRLTVT.

This clonotype was counted at least ten times. The genes are TRBV11-3 and TRBJ2-1; 10 bases agree with TRBD1. Germline CDR1 SGHNT, CDR2 YENEEA. The CDR3 sequence is 17 residues long. Trimming at V came to 4 bases and at J to 6 bases, leaving 12 bases not matched to a gene. The CDR3 region is CASSSSRDRGWVNEQFF. CDR3 in DNA: TGTGCCAGCAGCTCTAGCCGGGACAGGGGATGGGTCAATGAGCAGTTCTTC.

This clonotype was detected only a few times. The V gene is TRBV5-1, the J gene TRBJ2-1, with D possibly being TRBD2 (7 bases). This CDR3 comprises 15 residues. V was shortened by 7 bases and J by 4 bases, with 18 bases between the two germline ends. The V gene's germline CDR1 is SGHRS and CDR2 YFSETQ. CDR3 in amino acids: CASLRGGGSYNEQFF. In DNA, the CDR3 is TGCGCCAGCCTCCGGGGCGGGGGCTCATACAATGAGCAGTTCTTC.

This clonotype was found many times. The chain uses TRBV6-2 or TRBV6-3 and TRBJ2-1; D perhaps matches TRBD2 (6 bases). The V gene's germline CDR1 is MNHEY and CDR2 SVGEGT. With 0 bases removed from V and 4 bases from J, the gap between germline ends came to 7 bases. There are 14 residues in the CDR3. DNA for the CDR3: TGTGCCAGCAGTTACTCACGGGAGTACAATGAGCAGTTCTTC. Protein: CASSYSREYNEQFF.

This clonotype was recorded at least ten times. The rearrangement links TRBV5-1 to TRBJ1-6; D might be TRBD1 (5 bases). Trimming took off 4 bases at V and 8 bases at J, with 10 bases between the two ends. This CDR3 is 13 amino acids long. Germline V lookup: CDR1 SGHRS, CDR2 YFSETQ. In DNA form, the CDR3 reads TGCGCCAGCAGCGGGACGGCGGATTCACCCCTCCACTTT. Amino acid sequence: CASSGTADSPLHF. Variable domain in full (rest from reference TRBV5-1 and TRBJ1-6): KAGVTQTPRYLIKTRGQQVTLSCSPISGHRSVSWYQQTPGQGLQFLFEYFSETQRNKGNFPGRFSGRQFSNSRSEMNVSTLELGDSALYLCASSGTADSPLHFGNGTRLTVT.

This clonotype showed up many times. The V and J genes are TRBV15 and TRBJ2-3; TRBD1 aligns across 8 bases. Unmatched junction bases numbered 15, after V lost 5 bases and J lost 2 bases. This CDR3 contains 18 residues. Germline V gene sequence: CDR1 LNHNV, CDR2 YYDKDF (reference sequence). CDR3 nucleotides: TGTGCCACCAGCGGAGGACAGGGTTTAGTATCTTTCACAGATACGCAGTATTTT. Translating gives CATSGGQGLVSFTDTQYF.

This clonotype came up many times. The rearrangement joins TRBV20-1 to TRBJ2-1, with no clear D. The germline V and J ends were trimmed by 2 bases and 15 bases, with 23 bases remaining between them. This CDR3 is built from 14 residues. CDR1 DFQATT and CDR2 SNEGSKA come from the germline V gene (reference sequence). CDR3 sequence: CSARLYSNDRYRFF. In DNA form, the CDR3 reads TGCAGTGCTAGACTGTACTCCAATGATAGGTACCGGTTCTTC.

This clonotype was counted ten times or more. This rearrangement joins TRBV12-3 or TRBV12-4 to TRBJ1-3; D not resolved. V dropped 9 bases and J dropped 6 bases, with 6 bases sitting between them. CDR3 size: 10 residues. The CDR3 DNA reads TGTGCCAGTGCTCAAAACACCATATATTTT. It codes for CASAQNTIYF.

This chain uses TRBV7-2 with TRBJ2-1, with 7 bases that match TRBD1. The junction had 9 bases not matched to a gene; V was cut back by 7 bases and J by 0 bases. The length of the CDR3 is 16 residues. Germline loops: CDR1 SGHTA, CDR2 FQGNSA. CDR3: CASIDRARSSYNEQFF. CDR3 coding DNA: TGTGCCAGCATCGACAGGGCCCGAAGCTCCTACAATGAGCAGTTCTTC.

The gene calls are TRBV5-1 and TRBJ2-1; TRBD2 matches 7 bases. V gave up 2 bases and J gave up 2 bases; unmatched junction bases: 7. The CDR3 contains 16 residues. Germline lookup yields CDR1 SGHRS and CDR2 YFSETQ. The CDR3 region is CASSFSVGGAYNEQFF. As DNA, the CDR3 is TGCGCCAGCAGCTTTTCCGTGGGAGGGGCCTACAATGAGCAGTTCTTC.

The sample holds a few counts of this clonotype. The rearrangement uses TRBV7-9 and TRBJ1-6, with D possibly TRBD1 on 5 matching bases. The CDR3 runs 12 residues. Deletions cut 7 bases from V and 11 bases from J, with 12 bases between. Germline V gene sequence: CDR1 SEHNR, CDR2 FQNEAQ (reference sequence). CDR3 region: CASTRGLTPLHF. Written as DNA, the CDR3 is TGTGCCAGCACACGGGGCTTGACACCCCTCCACTTT. Combining the CDR3 with reference TRBV7-9 and TRBJ1-6 gives the whole variable domain DTGVSQNPRHKITKRGQNVTFRCDPISEHNRLYWYRQTLGQGPEFLTYFQNEAQLEKSRLLSDRFSAERPKGSFSTLEIQRTEQGDSAMYLCASTRGLTPLHFGNGTRLTVT.

This clonotype was seen repeatedly, ten times or more. This chain uses TRBV12-3 or TRBV12-4 with TRBJ2-1, with D unclear. Trimming removed 4 bases from V and 7 bases from J, with 11 bases in between. This CDR3 contains 13 residues. The CDR3 DNA reads as TGTGCCAGCAGTTCAAGACTTGTTAATGAGCAGTTCTTC. It codes for CASSSRLVNEQFF.

This clonotype was counted ten times or more. V usage is TRBV28 and J usage is TRBJ2-1; D is perhaps TRBD1 or TRBD2 (5 bases each). CDR1 MDHEN and CDR2 SYDVKM come from the germline V gene. Trimming stripped 4 bases from V and 5 bases from J, with 21 bases between. This CDR3 comprises 17 residues. CDR3 sequence reads: CASSSRRTRDPNNEQFF. The CDR3 DNA follows: TGTGCCAGCAGTTCCCGGAGGACAAGGGACCCAAACAATGAGCAGTTCTTC.

This clonotype was seen ten or more times. The chain joins TRBV6-5 to TRBJ1-1; 9 nucleotides line up with TRBD1. The CDR3 is made up of 16 amino acids. Looked up from germline, CDR1 is MNHEY and CDR2 is SVGAGI. The junction had 5 bases not matched to a gene; V was cut back by 0 bases and J by 3 bases. The CDR3 nucleotides read TGTGCCAGCAGTTACTCCCCGGACAGGGGTGACACTGAAGCTTTCTTT. Translated: CASSYSPDRGDTEAFF.

There are many counts of this clonotype. The genes are TRBV3-1 and TRBJ1-5; no firm D call. The V and J ends lost 2 bases and 0 bases respectively, with 2 bases between them. Per the germline V gene, CDR1 is LGHDT and CDR2 is YNNKEL (reference sequence). The CDR3 extends over 13 amino acids. CDR3 coding DNA: TGTGCCAGCAGCCAACTTAGCAATCAGCCCCAGCATTTT. Translated, it gives CASSQLSNQPQHF.

This clonotype came up many times. This chain links TRBV12-3 or TRBV12-4 with TRBJ2-3, with 7 bases that match TRBD1. The CDR3 is 16 amino acids. The J segment lost 2 bases and the V segment lost 5 bases, leaving 10 bases of the junction unmatched. CDR3 DNA: TGTGCCAGCAGTCCCCGGGACAGTCAGATCACAGATACGCAGTATTTT. It is translated as CASSPRDSQITDTQYF.

Many counts were recorded for this clonotype. The V call is TRBV4-3, the J call TRBJ2-4, with TRBD1 matching over 9 bases. This CDR3 is 16 amino acids long. With V trimmed by 0 bases and J by 8 bases, 8 bases remained unmatched. CDR1 and CDR2 from the germline V gene are LGHNA and YSLEER. The CDR3: CASSQDAGTGRDIQYF. The CDR3 DNA follows: TGCGCCAGCAGCCAAGACGCCGGGACAGGGCGGGACATTCAGTACTTC.

This clonotype was found many times. The gene calls are TRBV5-1 and TRBJ1-3, with a weak D call TRBD1 (5 bases). V was cut by 6 bases and J by 0 bases, with 10 bases left in between. The germline CDR1 and CDR2 sequences are SGHRS and YFSETQ. The length of the CDR3 is 14 residues. The CDR3 sequence: CASTMDTSGNTIYF. CDR3 in DNA: TGCGCCAGCACCATGGACACCTCTGGAAACACCATATATTTT.

Many counts were recorded for this clonotype. The genes are TRBV5-4 and TRBJ2-2, with D possibly TRBD2 on 7 matching bases. The CDR3 extends over 16 amino acids. The V end was cut by 0 bases, the J end by 2 bases, with 11 bases between. In germline, CDR1 is SGHNT, CDR2 YYREEE (reference sequence). CDR3 sequence (DNA): TGTGCCAGCAGCTTGGTAGGGGGACTAAACACCGGGGAGCTGTTTTTT. Protein sequence: CASSLVGGLNTGELFF.

This clonotype has at least ten counts. CDR3 sequence: CASSLAEIYNEQFF. CDR3 DNA: TGTGCCAGCAGTTTAGCCGAGATTTACAATGAGCAGTTCTTC. This chain connects TRBV12-3 or TRBV12-4 to TRBJ2-1; D is unresolved. This CDR3 contains 14 residues. Trimming took 0 bases from V and 4 from J, leaving 7 bases between them.

This rearrangement joins TRBV3-1 to TRBJ2-7; TRBD1 matches 7 bases. Losses at the gene ends were 4 bases for V and 2 bases for J; bases not matched to a gene: 8. Germline CDR1 and CDR2: LGHDT and YNNKEL (reference sequence). CDR3 length: 15 amino acids. CDR3 bases: TGTGCCAGCAGCCGGTCGGGACAGTATACCTACGAGCAGTACTTC. It translates to CASSRSGQYTYEQYF.